This T cell receptor beta chain was found in a study of T cells in Graves' hyperthyroidism and ophthalmopathy. Amplified TCR beta CDR3 regions derived from RNA transcripts. The primer set for the first-round RT-PCR of the TCR CDR3 was HTBI. In TCRdb, the multiplex PCR reads were re-called with MiXCR into one record per CDR3 protein. The sample includes about 580,000 distinct CDR3 sequences, roughly 14% seen only once; the top ten take less than 6%. The CDR3 is made up of 15 amino acids. Germline-derived CDR1 and CDR2 are DFQATT and SNEGSKA (reference sequence). V was pared by 4 bases and J by 0 bases, with 13 bases between.

The sample taken for sequencing was blood. The TCR originated in a woman aged 25 to 39 with Graves' hyperthyroidism that later progressed to Graves' ophthalmopathy. The chain employs TRBV20-1 and TRBJ1-3; D is undetermined. For the CDR3, the DNA is TGCAGTGCTAATTATGCGGGTATCTCTGGAAACACCATATATTTT. It codes for CSANYAGISGNTIYF.